This TCR beta chain was identified in a study of T-cell memory formation after mild COVID-19. Whole-study findings and limits: Clones contracting day 15 to 85 were balanced CD4/CD8; later expanders leaned CD4+. Within pre-infection memory, some responding clones were found, suggesting cross-reactive memory joined.

CDR1 and CDR2 from the germline V gene are SGHDT and YYEEEE. V lost 1 base to trimming and J lost 4 bases, with 6 bases between them. There are 12 residues in the CDR3. The 5'RACE method, run with constant-segment primers, produced TCR alpha and TCR beta cDNA libraries (carrying sample barcodes and UMIs). A single record per CDR3 protein comes from TCRdb applying MiXCR to the 5' RACE reads. In the table there are roughly 300,000 distinct CDR3 sequences, roughly 8.2% of which are singletons. This clonotype was observed many times. Its target is not known. The sample taken for sequencing was PBMCs or a T cell subset sorted from them (not recorded which). The J gene is TRBJ2-7, the V gene TRBV5-6, with D possibly called TRBD1 or TRBD2 (5 bases each). The clonotype originates from a man between 18 and 29 years old who had mild COVID-19 (a few samples of this study predate the infection). Cell type and time point are not known. CDR3: CASSLWGYEQYF. As DNA, the CDR3 is TGTGCCAGCAGCTTGTGGGGGTACGAGCAGTACTTC.